Sequencing of this T cell receptor beta chain was carried out in a study of shared clonotypes between healthy human individuals. Deletions cut 1 base from V and 3 bases from J, with 8 bases between. Germline lookup yields CDR1 LGHNA and CDR2 YSLEER. The CDR3 contains 14 residues. How the authors handled the data: Junction-only immunoSEQ sequences carried no quality scores, so filtering differed. Sequenced by immunoSEQ multiplex PCR; TCRdb stores in-frame clones only, minus some. V and J calls plus clone size are reproduced from that table; the DNA served to infer D and trimming. This repertoire shows some 1.5 million clones, around 95% found once; its top ten account for over 1%. Findings and caveats of the study: Lower generation probabilities were found for non-shared clonotypes than for those shared by all four donors. Rarefaction demonstrated incomplete sorted-subset sequencing despite large depth.

Concerning this clone itself: The antigen is unknown.

The receptor was derived from a man in his thirties or forties in good health. V and J are TRBV4-3 and TRBJ2-3; the D is unclear. Material for sequencing was naive CD4+ T cells sorted from blood. Indicated subset: CD45RA+ positively selected. This CDR3 reads CASSQVGRTDTQYF. The CDR3 DNA reads TGCGCCAGCAGCCAAGTGGGTAGGACAGATACGCAGTATTTT.